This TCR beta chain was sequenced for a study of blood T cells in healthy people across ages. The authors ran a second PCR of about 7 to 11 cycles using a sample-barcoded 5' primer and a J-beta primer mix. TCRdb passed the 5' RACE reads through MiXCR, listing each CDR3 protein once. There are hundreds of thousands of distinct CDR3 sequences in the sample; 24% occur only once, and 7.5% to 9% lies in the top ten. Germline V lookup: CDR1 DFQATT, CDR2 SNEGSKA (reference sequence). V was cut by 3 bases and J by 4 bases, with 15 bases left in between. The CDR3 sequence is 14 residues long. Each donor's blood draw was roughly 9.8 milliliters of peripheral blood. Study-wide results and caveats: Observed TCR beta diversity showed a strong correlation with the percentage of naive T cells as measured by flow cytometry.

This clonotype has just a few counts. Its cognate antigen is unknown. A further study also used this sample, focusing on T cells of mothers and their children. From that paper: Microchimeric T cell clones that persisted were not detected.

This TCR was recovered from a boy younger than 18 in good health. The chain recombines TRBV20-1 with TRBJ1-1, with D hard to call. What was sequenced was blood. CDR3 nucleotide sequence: TGCAGTGCTAGGGGAGGAGTGGAGTCCACTGAAGCTTTCTTT. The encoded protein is CSARGGVESTEAFF.